The 6 T cell receptor beta chains given below trace back to one sample, sequenced in a study of T cell changes during pregnancy in multiple sclerosis. Assay used: immunoSEQ multiplex PCR; TCRdb lists only in-frame clones, some missing. This table has about 71,000 clones, over 85% appearing once. Here the sequenced sample was peripheral blood, taken in the third trimester of pregnancy. These receptors all come from a female donor with multiple sclerosis, enrolled in a pregnancy study.

The chain combines TRBV6-1 with TRBJ1-1; D gene uncertain. This CDR3 region has 13 residues. The ends were cut back, 4 bases at V and 1 base at J, with 7 bases in the middle. Germline assignment: CDR1 MNHNS and CDR2 SASEGT. The CDR3 protein is CASSAQPNTEAFF. CDR3 bases: TGTGCCAGCAGTGCACAGCCGAACACTGAAGCTTTCTTT.

This rearrangement joins TRBV6-4 to TRBJ2-1, with 10 nucleotides matching TRBD2. The length of the CDR3 is 15 residues. Germline V CDR1 and CDR2: MRHNA, SNTAGT. Germline trimming cut 4 bases from V and 6 bases from J; bases unmatched to any gene: 6. CDR3 sequence (DNA): TGTGCCAGCAGTGTACTAGCGGGGACTCCCAATGAGCAGTTCTTC. Translating it yields CASSVLAGTPNEQFF.

This chain joins TRBV5-1 and TRBJ2-7; TRBD2 matches at 7 bases. Trimming cost V 0 bases and J 3 bases; bases outside gene matches: 9. The CDR3 has 16 residues. CDR1 is SGHRS, CDR2 YFSETQ, per germline. The CDR3: CASSLDGSSGRYEQYF. CDR3 sequence (DNA): TGCGCCAGCAGCTTGGATGGCTCTAGCGGCCGCTACGAGCAGTACTTC. The full variable domain, in which reference TRBV5-1 and TRBJ2-7 provide the parts outside the CDR3, is KAGVTQTPRYLIKTRGQQVTLSCSPISGHRSVSWYQQTPGQGLQFLFEYFSETQRNKGNFPGRFSGRQFSNSRSEMNVSTLELGDSALYLCASSLDGSSGRYEQYFGPGTRLTVT.

This clone was detected only a few times. CDR3 sequence reads: CAIRDNPQETQYF. The CDR3 coding sequence is TGTGCCATCCGGGACAACCCCCAAGAGACCCAGTACTTC. The genes are TRBV10-3 and TRBJ2-5; maybe TRBD1 (6 bases). The ends were cut back, 8 bases at V and 1 base at J, with 11 bases in the middle. The germline gives CDR1 ENHRY, CDR2 SYGVKD. CDR3 size: 13 residues.

This clone was seen more than once but under ten times. The chain couples TRBV2 to TRBJ2-7; 9 bases fit TRBD1. The V gene's germline CDR1 is SNHLY and CDR2 FYNNEI. V was clipped by 6 bases and J by 3 bases; unmatched bases: 9. This CDR3 is built from 15 residues. The CDR3: CASSQKRTGDYEQYF. The CDR3, as DNA: TGTGCCAGCAGCCAAAAACGGACAGGGGACTACGAGCAGTACTTC.

This chain uses TRBV27 with TRBJ2-1; 8 bases agree with TRBD2. The V gene's germline CDR1 is MNHEY and CDR2 SMNVEV (reference sequence). The CDR3 has 18 amino acids. Unmatched junction bases numbered 16, after V lost 5 bases and J lost 4 bases. The CDR3 DNA reads TGTGCCAGCAGTCCCCAGGGGAAGTGGAGCGGGGGTTACAATGAGCAGTTCTTC. Translated: CASSPQGKWSGGYNEQFF.